These 30 T cell receptor beta chains were sequenced from one sample in a study of OX40 agonist ivuxolimab in advanced cancers. TCRdb's table, derived via immunoSEQ multiplex PCR, lists solely in-frame clones and lacks some. The table has 53,000 or so clones, around 82% seen once. Here the sequenced sample was CD4+ or CD8+ T cells sorted from blood, taken in a trial of the OX40 agonist ivuxolimab. These receptors were taken from an adult with an advanced solid tumor such as melanoma, head and neck, liver or kidney cancer.

This sequence joins TRBV7-6 and TRBJ2-1; D is unresolved. The V end lost 1 base, the J end lost 6 bases, and 7 bases lay between the germline ends. CDR3 length equals 13 residues. Germline V lookup: CDR1 SGHVS, CDR2 FNYEAQ. The chain's CDR3 is CASSLGRVNEQFF. The CDR3 DNA follows: TGTGCCAGCAGCTTAGGACGGGTCAATGAGCAGTTCTTC.

The chain joins TRBV9 to TRBJ1-2, with 8 bases identical to TRBD1. CDR3 length: 14 amino acids. Trimming removed 0 bases from V and 2 bases from J; junction bases left unmatched: 0. Germline V CDR1 and CDR2: SGDLS, YYNGEE. In nucleotides, the CDR3 is TGTGCCAGCAGCGTAGGACAGGGGAACTATGGCTACACCTTC. It encodes CASSVGQGNYGYTF.

The rearrangement joins TRBV28 to TRBJ2-7; D is uncertain. Germline CDR1 and CDR2: MDHEN and SYDVKM. The CDR3 has 12 residues. The germline V and J ends were trimmed by 2 bases and 7 bases, with 9 bases remaining between them. In DNA form, the CDR3 reads TGTGCCAGCAGTTTAGGGGATAGGGAGCAGTACTTC. Translation gives CASSLGDREQYF.

This clone came up a few times. The rearrangement joins TRBV2 to TRBJ2-3; 13 bases are shared with TRBD2. Germline loops: CDR1 SNHLY, CDR2 FYNNEI. After removal of 6 bases from V and 2 bases from J, the junction contained 5 bases not matched to a gene. The CDR3 extends over 16 amino acids. CDR3 sequence reads: CASRTGTSGITDTQYF. The CDR3 DNA reads TGTGCCAGCAGAACCGGGACTAGCGGGATCACAGATACGCAGTATTTT.

V is TRBV2 and J is TRBJ1-6; D unclear. Trimming cost V 6 bases and J 0 bases, with 9 bases left between them. This CDR3 has 15 amino acids. In germline, CDR1 is SNHLY, CDR2 FYNNEI. The CDR3 nucleotides read TGTGCCAGCAGGTCCTACAACTCCTATAATTCACCCCTCCACTTT. The encoded protein is CASRSYNSYNSPLHF.

This chain uses TRBV12-2 with TRBJ2-1; TRBD2 reflects the table's D call only, with no check against the DNA. TRBV12-2 is an annotated pseudogene. CDR3 length equals 16 residues. The CDR3 loop reads CASRLKLAGAPHEQFF. CDR3 coding DNA: TGTGCAAGTCGCTTGAAACTAGCGGGAGCCCCCCATGAGCAGTTCTTC.

The rearrangement uses TRBV5-1 and TRBJ1-2, with 7 bases that match TRBD1. Per the germline V gene, CDR1 is SGHRS and CDR2 is YFSETQ. V was clipped by 2 bases and J by 4 bases; unmatched bases: 11. This CDR3 has 16 amino acids. The CDR3 spells CASSFGSGTDFYGYTF. In DNA, the CDR3 is TGCGCCAGCAGCTTCGGTTCCGGGACAGACTTCTATGGCTACACCTTC.

The chain carries TRBV7-9 and TRBJ2-7; possibly TRBD1 or TRBD2 for D (5 bases each). The CDR3 has 14 residues. Germline V gene lookup returns CDR1 SEHNR and CDR2 FQNEAQ (reference sequence). Trimming cost V 3 bases and J 1 base, with 10 bases left between them. The CDR3 bases are TGTGCCAGCAGCTTTGACGGGGCTTCCTACGAGCAGTACTTC. Protein sequence: CASSFDGASYEQYF.

CDR3 coding DNA: TGTGCCAGCAGCGTGACTCCGGGACAGGGCGTCAATGAGCAGTTCTTC. It yields the protein CASSVTPGQGVNEQFF. This chain uses TRBV9 with TRBJ2-1; 9 bases fit TRBD1. Germline values: CDR1 SGDLS, CDR2 YYNGEE. J gave up 6 bases and V 2 bases, and 9 bases lay outside the gene matches. This CDR3 region has 16 residues.

The V call is TRBV11-3, the J call TRBJ2-5; D is possibly TRBD1 (5 bases). The CDR3 totals 15 residues. In germline, CDR1 is SGHNT, CDR2 YENEEA. Trimming took off 3 bases at V and 5 bases at J, with 16 bases between the two ends. This CDR3 reads CASSLGVDRVETQYF. In DNA form, the CDR3 reads TGTGCCAGCAGCTTGGGTGTCGACAGAGTTGAGACCCAGTACTTC.

The rearrangement joins TRBV18 to TRBJ2-5; 15 positions match TRBD2. The J call may be faulty, since TRBJ2-7 better matches the DNA end. CDR3 length: 15 amino acids. Germline CDR1 is KGHSH and CDR2 is LQKENI. CDR3: CASSPGLAGGYEQYF. For the CDR3, the DNA is TGTGCCAGCTCACCGGGACTAGCGGGAGGTTACGAGCAGTACTTC.

This chain links TRBV23-1 with TRBJ2-1, with 8 bases fitting TRBD1. TRBV23-1 is marked as an open reading frame, function uncertain. V lost 8 bases and J lost 7; bases outside the gene matches: 7. The CDR3 consists of 13 residues. The CDR3 loop reads CASQGQGANEQFF. CDR3 nucleotide sequence: TGCGCCAGCCAAGGACAGGGTGCGAATGAGCAGTTCTTC.

The chain carries TRBV7-3 and TRBJ2-5, with 7 bases that match TRBD2. Trimming cost V 3 bases and J 5 bases; bases outside gene matches: 12. The CDR3 runs 16 residues. Germline CDR1 and CDR2: SGHTA and FQGTGA. CDR3 DNA sequence: TGTGCCAGCAGCTTCTCCTCGGGCGGGAGCCGGGAGACCCAGTACTTC. It is translated as CASSFSSGGSRETQYF.

The rearrangement links TRBV5-1 to TRBJ1-1; 8 bases fit TRBD1. Unmatched junction bases numbered 9, after V lost 4 bases and J lost 1 base. The CDR3 has 16 residues. Germline V lookup: CDR1 SGHRS, CDR2 YFSETQ. CDR3 sequence (DNA): TGCGCCAGCAGCCTAGGACAGGGACAGCGGAACACTGAAGCTTTCTTT. This gives the protein CASSLGQGQRNTEAFF.

The rearrangement uses TRBV18 and TRBJ2-1; D remains unclear. Per germline, CDR1 KGHSH and CDR2 LQKENI. Trimming stripped 4 bases from V and 2 bases from J, with 9 bases between. The CDR3 is 14 amino acids. The CDR3 coding sequence is TGTGCCAGCTCACTCGGCTTTCCCTACAATGAGCAGTTCTTC. Protein: CASSLGFPYNEQFF. The variable domain in full, completed from reference TRBV18 and TRBJ2-1, reads NAGVMQNPRHLVRRRGQEARLRCSPMKGHSHVYWYRQLPEEGLKFMVYLQKENIIDESGMPKERFSAEFPKEGPSILRIQQVVRGDSAAYFCASSLGFPYNEQFFGPGTRLTVL.

The rearrangement uses TRBV6-1 and TRBJ2-1; a possible D gene is TRBD2 (5 bases). CDR1 is MNHNS and CDR2 is SASEGT in the germline V gene. The V and J ends lost 5 bases and 0 bases respectively, with 11 bases between them. The CDR3 sequence is 15 residues long. The DNA for the CDR3 is TGTGCCAGCAGTCTCGGGATGACCTCCTACAATGAGCAGTTCTTC. Protein product: CASSLGMTSYNEQFF.

This clone appeared once. The chain joins TRBV10-3 to TRBJ2-4; a weak D match, TRBD2 (6 bases). Germline V gene sequence: CDR1 ENHRY, CDR2 SYGVKD. The CDR3 length is 17 residues. Trimming took off 2 bases at V and 3 bases at J, with 17 bases between the two ends. In DNA form, the CDR3 reads TGTGCCATCAGTGAGCGGTCGGGAGTGGTTCTCAAAAACATTCAGTACTTC. Translating gives CAISERSGVVLKNIQYF.

This chain connects TRBV30 to TRBJ1-4; TRBD1 agrees at 9 bases. The germline V gene has CDR1 GTSNPN and CDR2 SVGIG (reference sequence). V dropped 5 bases and J dropped 7; count of bases not matched to a gene: 5. This CDR3 region has 13 residues. The CDR3 sequence: CAWRDRVFEKLFF. The CDR3 nucleotides are TGTGCCTGGCGGGACAGGGTTTTTGAAAAACTGTTTTTT. Full variable domain (missing parts from reference TRBV30 and TRBJ1-4): SQTIHQWPATLVQPVGSPLSLECTVEGTSNPNLYWYRQAAGRGLQLLFYSVGIGQISSEVPQNLSASRPQDRQFILSSKKLLLSDSGFYLCAWRDRVFEKLFFGSGTQLSVL.

The rearrangement links TRBV21-1 to TRBJ2-7. TRBV21-1 is marked as a pseudogene. CDR3 size: 13 residues. The CDR3, as DNA: TGTGCCAGCATCAACGGGGCATACTACGAGCAGTACTTC. This gives the protein CASINGAYYEQYF.

This sequence joins TRBV12-1 and TRBJ1-2; TRBD1, as called in the table, went unchecked against the DNA. TRBV12-1 is marked as a pseudogene. This CDR3 has 15 amino acids. CDR3 region: CASSFDQGSNYGYTF. In DNA form, the CDR3 reads TGTGCCAGCAGCTTTGATCAGGGTTCTAACTATGGCTACACCTTC.

The gene calls are TRBV2 and TRBJ2-1; D possibly uses TRBD1 or TRBD2 (5 bases each). Trimming cost V 0 bases and J 9 bases, with 15 bases left between them. The CDR3 length is 15 residues. Germline CDR1 is SNHLY and CDR2 is FYNNEI. The CDR3 DNA sequence: TGTGCCAGCAGTGAAGCGCTGGCTAGCCAGGGTGAGCAGTTCTTC. Translating gives CASSEALASQGEQFF. Full variable domain (remainder filled in from reference TRBV2 and TRBJ2-1): EPEVTQTPSHQVTQMGQEVILRCVPISNHLYFYWYRQILGQKVEFLVSFYNNEISEKSEIFDDQFSVERPDGSNFTLKIRSTKLEDSAMYFCASSEALASQGEQFFGPGTRLTVL.

The chain employs TRBV19 and TRBJ1-1; the match to TRBD1 covers 12 bases. Germline V gene lookup returns CDR1 LNHDA and CDR2 SQIVND (reference sequence). Trimming cost V 9 bases and J 9 bases; bases outside gene matches: 5. The length of the CDR3 is 12 residues. The DNA for the CDR3 is TGTGCCAGCCACGGGACAGGGGGCCAAGCTTTCTTT. As protein: CASHGTGGQAFF.

V usage is TRBV7-9 and J usage is TRBJ1-2; D is possibly TRBD1 (6 bases). In germline, CDR1 is SEHNR, CDR2 FQNEAQ (reference sequence). The V and J ends lost 1 base and 4 bases respectively, with 10 bases between them. The CDR3 contains 14 residues. CDR3 region: CASSLGTDGYGYTF. In DNA, the CDR3 is TGTGCCAGCAGCTTAGGGACAGACGGCTATGGCTACACCTTC.

This clone is a singleton in its sample. The V gene is TRBV30, the J gene TRBJ2-7, with 7 bases identical to TRBD1. V shed 7 bases and J 3 bases; nucleotides not matched to a gene: 12. The germline V gene has CDR1 GTSNPN and CDR2 SVGIG (reference sequence). The CDR3 runs to 14 residues. The CDR3 nucleotides read TGTGCCTTCCGACCCGGGACAGTATACTACGAGCAGTACTTC. This sequence encodes CAFRPGTVYYEQYF. The entire variable domain, with the rest obtained from reference TRBV30 and TRBJ2-7, is as follows: SQTIHQWPATLVQPVGSPLSLECTVEGTSNPNLYWYRQAAGRGLQLLFYSVGIGQISSEVPQNLSASRPQDRQFILSSKKLLLSDSGFYLCAFRPGTVYYEQYFGPGTRLTVT.

The gene calls are TRBV11-3 and TRBJ2-1; D is ambiguous. Germline V gene sequence: CDR1 SGHNT, CDR2 YENEEA. CDR3 length: 12 amino acids. V lost 0 bases and J lost 13, with 10 bases in between. CDR3: CASSLDTGEQFF. The CDR3 nucleotides are TGTGCCAGCAGCTTAGATACGGGTGAACAGTTCTTC.

In DNA form, the CDR3 reads TGTGCCAGCAGCCGACTAGCGGGAATGGACGAGCAGTACTTC. Translated, it gives CASSRLAGMDEQYF. The chain links TRBV5-4 to TRBJ2-7, with 11 bases fitting TRBD2. V lost 4 bases and J lost 5; bases outside the gene matches: 5. The germline V gene encodes CDR1 SGHNT and CDR2 YYREEE (reference sequence). The CDR3 totals 14 residues.

This clone is medium-sized. V usage is TRBV7-3 and J usage is TRBJ1-6; weak D call: TRBD1 (5 bases). CDR3 size: 15 residues. The V and J ends lost 5 bases and 9 bases respectively, with 17 bases between them. Germline CDR1 is SGHTA and CDR2 is FQGTGA. In DNA, the CDR3 is TGTGCCAGCAGCCCCCAGGGAGACTGGGGTTCACCCCTCCACTTT. Its translation is CASSPQGDWGSPLHF.

This chain connects TRBV23-1 to TRBJ1-5; D may be TRBD1 (6 bases). TRBV23-1 is an ORF, and what it does is uncertain. The CDR3 sequence is 15 residues long. The V end lost 7 bases, the J end lost 0 bases, and 13 bases lay between the germline ends. The CDR3 region has the DNA TGCGCCAGCAAAGAGGGGGGGTATAGCAATCAGCCCCAGCATTTT. Residues: CASKEGGYSNQPQHF.

V gene TRBV5-6 combines with J gene TRBJ1-2, with D possibly being TRBD1 (5 bases). Trimming shortened V by 4 bases and J by 3 bases, and 7 bases separated the two germline ends. CDR3 length: 12 residues. The germline CDR1 and CDR2 sequences are SGHDT and YYEEEE. The CDR3: CASSRGDYGYTF. The CDR3 coding sequence is TGTGCCAGCAGCCGGGGCGACTATGGCTACACCTTC. Combining the CDR3 with reference TRBV5-6 and TRBJ1-2 gives the whole variable domain DAGVTQSPTHLIKTRGQQVTLRCSPKSGHDTVSWYQQALGQGPQFIFQYYEEEERQRGNFPDRFSGHQFPNYSSELNVNALLLGDSALYLCASSRGDYGYTFGSGTRLTVV.

The genes are TRBV30 and TRBJ2-1; 9 nucleotides align to TRBD2. CDR1 and CDR2 (germline): GTSNPN, SVGIG (reference sequence). CDR3 length: 15 residues. The ends lost 4 bases at V and 4 bases at J; junction bases unmatched: 8. The CDR3 region has the DNA TGTGCCTGGACTAGGGGTAGCGGGAGTTACAATGAGCAGTTCTTC. Protein product: CAWTRGSGSYNEQFF.